This paragraph covers one T cell receptor (beta chain) sequence. Its antigen remains unknown. The CDR3 totals 16 residues. Unmatched junction bases numbered 8, after V lost 5 bases and J lost 0 bases. CDR1 and CDR2 (germline): SGHTA, FQGNSA. The second PCR ran roughly 7 to 12 cycles with a sample-barcoded 5' primer and J-beta primers. TCRdb reprocessed the 5' RACE reads via MiXCR and lists one record per CDR3 protein. The sample has about 670,000 distinct CDR3 sequences, about 51% seen once. Each donor was a healthy Caucasian individual from Russia, aged about 6 to 100. The data are from a study of blood T cells in healthy people across ages. Overall study findings and caveats: Not knowing donor CMV status may have confounded expanded clonotype changes. With naive T cell percentage, TCR beta diversity showed a strong correlation.

The chain is built from TRBV7-2 and TRBJ2-5, with 8 bases fitting TRBD2. The receptor's source is a woman aged 80 or over in good health. The sequenced material came from blood. The DNA of the CDR3 is TGTGCCAGCAGCCTGGGGGGCGGGGGGTACCAAGAGACCCAGTACTTC. Its protein product is CASSLGGGGYQETQYF.